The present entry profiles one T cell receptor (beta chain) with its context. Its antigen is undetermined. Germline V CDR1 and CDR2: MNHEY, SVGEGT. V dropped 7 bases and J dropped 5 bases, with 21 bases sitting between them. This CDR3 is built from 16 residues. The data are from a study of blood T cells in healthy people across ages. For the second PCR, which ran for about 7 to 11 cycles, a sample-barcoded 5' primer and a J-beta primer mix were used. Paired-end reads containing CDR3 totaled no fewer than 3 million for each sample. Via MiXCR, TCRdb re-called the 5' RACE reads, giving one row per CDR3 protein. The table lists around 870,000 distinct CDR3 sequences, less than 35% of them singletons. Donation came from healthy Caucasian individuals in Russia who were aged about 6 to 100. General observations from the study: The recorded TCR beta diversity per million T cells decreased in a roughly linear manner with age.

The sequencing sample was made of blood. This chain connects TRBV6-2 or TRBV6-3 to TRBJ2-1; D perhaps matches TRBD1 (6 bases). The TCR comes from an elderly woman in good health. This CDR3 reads CASNPTGGGVNNEQFF. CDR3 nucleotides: TGTGCCAGCAACCCCACGGGTGGGGGCGTAAACAATGAGCAGTTCTTC.